This T cell receptor beta chain was sequenced during a study of cytomegalovirus exposure and HLA in healthy donors. Study observations and caveats: Reports indicate that TCR beta sequences accurately predicted the HLA-A and HLA-B alleles of most subjects. What was likely a sequencing artifact was a cluster of highly shared sequence variants. What a later analysis reportedly showed was that an Asian-associated ancestry cluster had fewer N-insertions than the 666-donor mean.

The CDR3 contains 15 residues. Germline loops: CDR1 SGHKS, CDR2 YYEKEE (reference sequence). The V end was cut by 3 bases, the J end by 9 bases, with 22 bases between. Use of 60 Vbeta and 13 Jbeta primers characterized the PCR. Sequencing used immunoSEQ multiplex PCR; TCRdb keeps in-frame clones, though not all of them. The data contain about 140,000 clones, approximately 82% of them seen just once; the ten biggest clones take up under 2%. This clone showed up just once. The antigen is undetermined. Sequenced: PBMCs. This chain uses TRBV5-5 with TRBJ2-7, with a tentative D call TRBD1 (8 bases). This receptor was obtained from a woman in her thirties or forties in good health and CMV-seronegative. CDR3 sequence (DNA): TGTGCCAGCAGCTCGACAGGGGACTATATACGACGGCAGTACTTC. Translated: CASSSTGDYIRRQYF.